The present TCR beta chain was sequenced within a study of blood T cells in healthy people across ages. The V gene's germline CDR1 is SGHTA and CDR2 FQGNSA. The CDR3 covers 17 residues. V was clipped by 2 bases and J by 1 base; unmatched bases: 4. Next came a second PCR, run for about 7 to 12 cycles, which used a sample-barcoded 5' primer along with a J-beta primer mix. TCRdb recomputed calls from the 5' RACE reads with MiXCR, one row per CDR3 protein. The sample yields fewer than 1,000,000 distinct CDR3 sequences, 40% to 50% seen once. Sequenced input: blood. The sequence derives from a man aged 60-69 years in good health. J is TRBJ2-3 and V is TRBV7-2; TRBD2 aligns across 12 bases. The CDR3 loop reads CASSLRLAGGGTDTQYF. In DNA, the CDR3 is TGTGCCAGCAGCTTAAGGCTAGCGGGGGGGGGCACAGATACGCAGTATTTT.